The table lists the clone carrying this TCR beta chain with a count of one. Its antigen is still unknown. There are 14 residues in the CDR3. CDR1 is SGHRS and CDR2 is YFSETQ in the germline V gene. Trimming removed 8 bases from V and 7 bases from J; junction bases left unmatched: 10. These data come from a study of OX40 agonist ivuxolimab in advanced cancers. The wider study: People in dose escalation had one of these cancers: hepatocellular carcinoma, melanoma, renal cell or head and neck cancer. Aged 23 to 79 with a mean of roughly 65 years, they were about 78% male.

The study's findings and limits: Mean expanded clone counts were higher in CD8+ than CD4+ T cells.

TCRdb's copy holds only in-frame clones and misses some; the assay was immunoSEQ multiplex PCR. The sample has some 70,000 clones, 80% to 95% seen once; the top ten hold roughly 1%. The rearrangement links TRBV5-1 to TRBJ2-3; 10 bases fit TRBD1. The clonotype comes from an adult with an advanced solid tumor such as melanoma, head and neck, liver or kidney cancer. Sequenced material: CD4+ or CD8+ T cells sorted from blood, taken in a trial of the OX40 agonist ivuxolimab. The CDR3 region is CASTGTGVVNTQYF. DNA of the CDR3: TGCGCCAGTACCGGGACAGGGGTGGTAAATACGCAGTATTTT.